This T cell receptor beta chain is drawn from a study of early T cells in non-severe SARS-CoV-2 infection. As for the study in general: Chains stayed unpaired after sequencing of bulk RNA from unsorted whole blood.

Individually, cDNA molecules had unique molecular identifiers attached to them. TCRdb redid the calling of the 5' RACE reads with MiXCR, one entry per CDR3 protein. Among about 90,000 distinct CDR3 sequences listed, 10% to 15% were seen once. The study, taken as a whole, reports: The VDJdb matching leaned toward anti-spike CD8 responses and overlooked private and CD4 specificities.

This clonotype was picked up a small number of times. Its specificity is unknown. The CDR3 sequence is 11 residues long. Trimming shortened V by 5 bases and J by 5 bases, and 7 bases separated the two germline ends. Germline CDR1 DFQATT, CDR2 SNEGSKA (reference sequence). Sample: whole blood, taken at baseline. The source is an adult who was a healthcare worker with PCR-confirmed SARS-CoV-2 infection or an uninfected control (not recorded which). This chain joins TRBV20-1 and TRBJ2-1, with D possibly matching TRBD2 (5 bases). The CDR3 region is CSASSHNEQFF. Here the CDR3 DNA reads TGCAGTGCTTCTAGCCACAATGAGCAGTTCTTC.